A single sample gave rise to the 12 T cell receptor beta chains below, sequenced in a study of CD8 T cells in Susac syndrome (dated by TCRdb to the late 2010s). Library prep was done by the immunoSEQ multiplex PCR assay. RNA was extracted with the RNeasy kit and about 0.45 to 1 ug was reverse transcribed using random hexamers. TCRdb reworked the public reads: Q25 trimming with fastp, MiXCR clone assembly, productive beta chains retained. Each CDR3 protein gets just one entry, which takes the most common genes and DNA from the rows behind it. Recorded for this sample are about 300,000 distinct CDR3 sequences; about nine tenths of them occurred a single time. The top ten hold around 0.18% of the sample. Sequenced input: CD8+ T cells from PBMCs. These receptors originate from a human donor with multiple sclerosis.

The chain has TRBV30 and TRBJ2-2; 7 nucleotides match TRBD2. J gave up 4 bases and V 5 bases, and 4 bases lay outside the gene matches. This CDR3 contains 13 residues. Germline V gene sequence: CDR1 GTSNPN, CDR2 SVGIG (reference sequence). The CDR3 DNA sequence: TGTGCCTGGTCGGGGGGTTCCACCGGGGAGCTGTTTTTT. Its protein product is CAWSGGSTGELFF.

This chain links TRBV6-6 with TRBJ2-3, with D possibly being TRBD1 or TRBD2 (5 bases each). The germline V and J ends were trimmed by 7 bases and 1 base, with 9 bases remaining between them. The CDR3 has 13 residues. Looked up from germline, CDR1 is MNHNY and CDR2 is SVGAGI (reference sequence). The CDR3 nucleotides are TGTGCCAGCACCGGGACCCGCACAGATACGCAGTATTTT. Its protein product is CASTGTRTDTQYF.

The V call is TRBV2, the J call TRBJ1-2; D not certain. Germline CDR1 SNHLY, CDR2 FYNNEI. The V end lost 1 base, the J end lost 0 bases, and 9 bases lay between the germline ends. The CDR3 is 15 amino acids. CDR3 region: CASSEGPSANYGYTF. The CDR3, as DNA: TGTGCCAGCAGTGAAGGGCCATCGGCTAACTATGGCTACACCTTC. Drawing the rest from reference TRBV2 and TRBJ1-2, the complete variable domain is EPEVTQTPSHQVTQMGQEVILRCVPISNHLYFYWYRQILGQKVEFLVSFYNNEISEKSEIFDDQFSVERPDGSNFTLKIRSTKLEDSAMYFCASSEGPSANYGYTFGSGTRLTVV.

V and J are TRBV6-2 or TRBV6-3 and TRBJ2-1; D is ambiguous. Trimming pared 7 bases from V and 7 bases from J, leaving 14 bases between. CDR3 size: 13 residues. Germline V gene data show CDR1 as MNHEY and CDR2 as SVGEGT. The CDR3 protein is CASKSPAKNEQFF. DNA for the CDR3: TGTGCCAGCAAGAGTCCGGCAAAGAATGAGCAGTTCTTC.

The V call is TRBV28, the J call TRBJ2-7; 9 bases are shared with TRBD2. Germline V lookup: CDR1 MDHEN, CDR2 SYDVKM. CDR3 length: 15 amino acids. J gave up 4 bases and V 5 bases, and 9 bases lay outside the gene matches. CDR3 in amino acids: CASSPGTSRKYEQYF. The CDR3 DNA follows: TGTGCCAGCAGTCCAGGGACTAGCAGGAAATACGAGCAGTACTTC.

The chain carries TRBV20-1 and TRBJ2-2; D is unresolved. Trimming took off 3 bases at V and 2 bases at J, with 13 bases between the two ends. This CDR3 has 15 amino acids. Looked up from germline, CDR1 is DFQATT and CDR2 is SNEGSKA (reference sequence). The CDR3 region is CSARGSSPNTGELFF. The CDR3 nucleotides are TGCAGTGCTAGGGGGTCCAGCCCAAACACCGGGGAGCTGTTTTTT.

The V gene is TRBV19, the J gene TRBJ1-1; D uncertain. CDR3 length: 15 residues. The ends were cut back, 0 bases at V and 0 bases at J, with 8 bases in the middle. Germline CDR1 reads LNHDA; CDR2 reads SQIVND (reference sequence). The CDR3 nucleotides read TGTGCCAGTAGTATAGACCCCGGAATGAACACTGAAGCTTTCTTT. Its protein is CASSIDPGMNTEAFF.

CDR3 amino acids: CASSFAAQGGGLAEAADEQYF. The DNA for the CDR3 is TGCGCCAGCAGCTTTGCAGCGCAGGGAGGGGGACTAGCGGAAGCGGCGGACGAGCAGTACTTC. V usage is TRBV5-1 and J usage is TRBJ2-7; the match to TRBD2 covers 11 bases. The CDR3 is 21 amino acids. V was pared by 2 bases and J by 5 bases, with 24 bases of the junction left unmatched. In germline, CDR1 is SGHRS, CDR2 YFSETQ.

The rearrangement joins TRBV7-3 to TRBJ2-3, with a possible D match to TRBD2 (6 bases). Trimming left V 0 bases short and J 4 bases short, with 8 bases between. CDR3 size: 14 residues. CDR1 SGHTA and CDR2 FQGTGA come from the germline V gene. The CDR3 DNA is TGTGCCAGCAGCTTAACGGAGGGGCCAGATACGCAGTATTTT. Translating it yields CASSLTEGPDTQYF.

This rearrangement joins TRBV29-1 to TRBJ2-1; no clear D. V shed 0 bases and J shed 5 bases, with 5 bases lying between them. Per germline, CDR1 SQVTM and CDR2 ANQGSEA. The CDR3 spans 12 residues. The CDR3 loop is CSVEDGDNEQFF. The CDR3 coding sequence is TGCAGCGTTGAAGACGGAGACAATGAGCAGTTCTTC.

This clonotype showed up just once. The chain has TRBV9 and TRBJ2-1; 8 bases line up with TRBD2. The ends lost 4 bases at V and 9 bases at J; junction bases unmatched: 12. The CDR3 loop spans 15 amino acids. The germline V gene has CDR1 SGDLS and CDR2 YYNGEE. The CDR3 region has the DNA TGTGCCAGCAGCCCCGGGGGGGCTTGGGTCAGTGAGCAGTTCTTC. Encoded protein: CASSPGGAWVSEQFF.

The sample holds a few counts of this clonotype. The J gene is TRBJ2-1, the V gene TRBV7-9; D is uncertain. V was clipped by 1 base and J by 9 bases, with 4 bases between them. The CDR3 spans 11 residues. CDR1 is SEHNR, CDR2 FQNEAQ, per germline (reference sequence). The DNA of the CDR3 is TGTGCCAGCAGCTTAGGAAGTGAGCAGTTCTTC. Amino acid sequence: CASSLGSEQFF. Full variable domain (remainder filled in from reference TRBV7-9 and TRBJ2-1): DTGVSQNPRHKITKRGQNVTFRCDPISEHNRLYWYRQTLGQGPEFLTYFQNEAQLEKSRLLSDRFSAERPKGSFSTLEIQRTEQGDSAMYLCASSLGSEQFFGPGTRLTVL.